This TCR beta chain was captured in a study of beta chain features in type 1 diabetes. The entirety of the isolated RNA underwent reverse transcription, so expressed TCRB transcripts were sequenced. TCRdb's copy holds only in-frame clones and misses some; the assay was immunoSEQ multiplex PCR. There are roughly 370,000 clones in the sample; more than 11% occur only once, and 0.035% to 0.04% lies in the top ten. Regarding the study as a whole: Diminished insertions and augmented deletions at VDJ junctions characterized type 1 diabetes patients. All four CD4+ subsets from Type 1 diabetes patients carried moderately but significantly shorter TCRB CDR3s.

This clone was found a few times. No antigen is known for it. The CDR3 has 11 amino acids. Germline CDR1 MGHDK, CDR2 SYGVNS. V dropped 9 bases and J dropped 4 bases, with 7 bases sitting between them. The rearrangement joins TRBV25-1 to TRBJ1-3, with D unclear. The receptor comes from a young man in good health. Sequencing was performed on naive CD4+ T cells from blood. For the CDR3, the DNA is TGTGCCAGTAGGCCGGGAAACACCATATATTTT. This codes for CASRPGNTIYF.